The 9 T cell receptor beta chains presented below share a single source sample, sequenced in a study of blood T cell repertoires in COVID-19. TCRdb's table, derived via immunoSEQ multiplex PCR, lists solely in-frame clones and lacks some. The sample holds approximately 190,000 clones; 70% to 85% are singletons and the top ten take approximately 6.9%. The sequenced sample consisted of peripheral blood. The receptors were gathered from a human donor with acute or convalescent COVID-19. The donor label of this sample is uncertain.

The rearrangement uses TRBV10-3 and TRBJ2-7, with D possibly TRBD2 on 5 matching bases. From germline, CDR1 is ENHRY and CDR2 SYGVKD. The germline V and J ends were trimmed by 10 bases and 5 bases, with 18 bases remaining between them. The CDR3 runs to 13 residues. The CDR3 protein is CATLANTPNEQYF. CDR3 DNA: TGTGCCACCTTAGCGAATACTCCGAACGAGCAGTACTTC.

The V and J genes are TRBV19 and TRBJ1-2, with 10 bases lining up with TRBD1. CDR3 length equals 12 residues. Germline loops: CDR1 LNHDA, CDR2 SQIVND (reference sequence). V lost 11 bases to trimming and J lost 5 bases; unmatched junction nucleotides: 5. CDR3 sequence reads: CAGGTGVYGYTF. In nucleotides, the CDR3 is TGTGCCGGAGGGACAGGGGTTTATGGCTACACCTTC.

The chain links TRBV2 to TRBJ2-7; no clear D gene. This CDR3 has 13 amino acids. Trimming shortened V by 6 bases and J by 6 bases, and 15 bases separated the two germline ends. Germline CDR1 reads SNHLY; CDR2 reads FYNNEI. CDR3 residues: CASRGERVAEQYF. As DNA, the CDR3 is TGTGCCAGCAGGGGCGAGAGAGTCGCCGAGCAGTACTTC.

The chain is built from TRBV19 and TRBJ1-1; D is ambiguous. This CDR3 has 16 amino acids. The germline gives CDR1 LNHDA, CDR2 SQIVND (reference sequence). The ends were cut back, 6 bases at V and 6 bases at J, with 23 bases in the middle. The chain's CDR3 is CASSPGFLGSEAEAFF. The CDR3 coding sequence is TGTGCCAGTAGCCCGGGGTTCTTGGGGTCGGAGGCTGAAGCTTTCTTT.

V and J are TRBV27 and TRBJ2-7; tentatively, D is TRBD1 (6 bases). Germline CDR1 and CDR2: MNHEY and SMNVEV (reference sequence). This CDR3 spans 14 amino acids. Deletions cut 5 bases from V and 7 bases from J, with 18 bases between. Here the CDR3 reads CASSLRDKSQEQYF. CDR3 in DNA: TGTGCCAGCAGTCTCCGGGACAAATCGCAGGAGCAGTACTTC.

CDR3 protein: CATSDWTSGSGFF. The CDR3 bases are TGTGCCACCAGTGATTGGACTAGCGGGAGTGGTTTCTTC. The rearrangement uses TRBV24-1 and TRBJ2-1; 13 nucleotides line up with TRBD2. Germline values: CDR1 KGHDR, CDR2 SFDVKD. V was clipped by 2 bases and J by 16 bases; unmatched bases: 4. The CDR3 consists of 13 residues.

The chain is built from TRBV10-2 and TRBJ2-7; a possible D gene is TRBD2 (6 bases). This CDR3 comprises 15 residues. Per germline, CDR1 WSHSY and CDR2 SAAADI. The V end lost 6 bases, the J end lost 5 bases, and 20 bases lay between the germline ends. Written as DNA, the CDR3 is TGCGCCAGCAGCCGGCGGGAAACGGGTGTTAACGAGCAGTACTTC. This gives the protein CASSRRETGVNEQYF.

J is TRBJ2-5 and V is TRBV5-4, with D hard to call. This CDR3 spans 12 amino acids. Germline assignment: CDR1 SGHNT and CDR2 YYREEE (reference sequence). Deletions cut 4 bases from V and 5 bases from J, with 9 bases between. The CDR3 here is CASSEARETQYF. CDR3 nucleotides: TGTGCCAGCAGCGAGGCGCGTGAGACCCAGTACTTC.

The V call is TRBV19, the J call TRBJ2-1, with TRBD2 matching 11 bases. Per germline, CDR1 LNHDA and CDR2 SQIVND (reference sequence). Unmatched junction bases numbered 3, after V lost 7 bases and J lost 4 bases. The CDR3 sequence is 14 residues long. CDR3 DNA: TGTGCCAGTACGTCTAGCGGGGGGTACAATGAGCAGTTCTTC. Translating it yields CASTSSGGYNEQFF.